The 10 T cell receptor beta chains listed next were all sequenced from one sample in a study of T-cell reconstitution after alpha-beta-depleted transplantation in children. TCRbeta library construction was performed incorporating unique molecular identifiers. TCRdb re-analysed the PCR reads in MiXCR, keeping a single row per CDR3 protein. The sample yields roughly 420,000 distinct CDR3 sequences, roughly 17% seen once. The specimen comprised PBMCs, mostly from graft donor cells, sampled 360 days after TCRalphabeta/CD19-depleted stem cell transplant. These receptors came from a boy in the first two years of life who had a stem cell transplant for Wiskott-Aldrich syndrome, so the T cells may come from the graft donor.

In this sample, this clonotype turned up a few times. The rearrangement joins TRBV2 to TRBJ1-1; no firm D call. The germline CDR1 and CDR2 sequences are SNHLY and FYNNEI. The CDR3 length is 13 residues. Trimming pared 4 bases from V and 0 bases from J, leaving 6 bases between. The CDR3 reads CASSVWMNTEAFF. The CDR3 DNA reads TGTGCCAGCAGTGTGTGGATGAACACTGAAGCTTTCTTT.

This clonotype was observed a handful of times. The chain couples TRBV15 to TRBJ1-6, with D unresolved. This CDR3 has 15 residues. The germline V gene encodes CDR1 LNHNV and CDR2 YYDKDF (reference sequence). Trimming pared 1 base from V and 5 bases from J, leaving 9 bases between. CDR3 DNA: TGTGCCACCAGCAGAGTTCAGCTCGATAATTCACCCCTCCACTTT. Protein product: CATSRVQLDNSPLHF.

Regarding this clonotype: One end of the junction is discordant with germline, which a read error may explain. The chain has TRBV6-5 and TRBJ1-1, with D possibly being TRBD1 (5 bases). Germline V lookup: CDR1 MNHEY, CDR2 SVGAGI. The CDR3 contains 15 residues. The CDR3 region has the DNA TGTGCCAGCAGCTACTTGGGACGTATGAACACTGAAGCTTTCTTT. Its translation is CASSYLGRMNTEAFF.

This clonotype came up a few times. This chain connects TRBV5-5 to TRBJ1-1; D ambiguous. The germline V gene has CDR1 SGHKS and CDR2 YYEKEE (reference sequence). CDR3 length: 14 residues. Trimming took off 4 bases at V and 0 bases at J, with 10 bases between the two ends. The CDR3: CASSTTGMNTEAFF. CDR3 nucleotides: TGTGCCAGCAGCACGACTGGGATGAACACTGAAGCTTTCTTT.

This chain joins TRBV4-3 and TRBJ1-5; D perhaps matches TRBD1 (6 bases). The CDR3 has 16 amino acids. Germline assignment: CDR1 LGHNA and CDR2 YSLEER. V lost 0 bases, J lost 7 bases, and 16 bases lay in between. The CDR3 DNA reads as TGCGCCAGCAGCCAAGAGGCCGCGGGGGCGGGACAGCCCCAGCATTTT. Translating gives CASSQEAAGAGQPQHF.

The V gene is TRBV6-1, the J gene TRBJ2-7, with 7 bases lining up with TRBD1. CDR1 and CDR2 from the germline V gene are MNHNS and SASEGT. Germline trimming cut 6 bases from V and 1 base from J; bases unmatched to any gene: 12. The CDR3 consists of 16 residues. The CDR3 DNA reads as TGTGCCAGCAGCCTAATCAGGGGGTTCGGGTCCTACGAGCAGTACTTC. Translating gives CASSLIRGFGSYEQYF.

This chain links TRBV25-1 with TRBJ2-1; 7 bases fit TRBD1. The J segment lost 5 bases and the V segment lost 7 bases, leaving 2 bases of the junction unmatched. From germline, CDR1 is MGHDK and CDR2 SYGVNS. This CDR3 is 12 amino acids long. For the CDR3, the DNA is TGTGCCAGCAAGGGGACAGACAATGAGCAGTTCTTC. Protein sequence: CASKGTDNEQFF.

This clonotype was counted a few times. J is TRBJ2-1 and V is TRBV20-1; 14 bases align to TRBD2. Per germline, CDR1 DFQATT and CDR2 SNEGSKA (reference sequence). The V gene end was trimmed by 5 bases and the J gene end by 9 bases; junction bases not matched to a gene: 9. The CDR3 loop spans 15 amino acids. The CDR3 bases are TGCAGTGCTCAGACGACTAGCGGGAGGGCCGGTGAGCAGTTCTTC. Translated: CSAQTTSGRAGEQFF.

The rearrangement links TRBV28 to TRBJ2-3; D perhaps matches TRBD1 (5 bases). V lost 5 bases and J 2 bases, leaving 20 bases between the germline ends. Germline V CDR1 and CDR2: MDHEN, SYDVKM. The CDR3 has 17 amino acids. CDR3 coding DNA: TGTGCCAGCAGTCCATCGACAGTCTTCCTCGACACAGATACGCAGTATTTT. Amino acid sequence: CASSPSTVFLDTDTQYF. The entire variable domain, with the rest obtained from reference TRBV28 and TRBJ2-3, is as follows: DVKVTQSSRYLVKRTGEKVFLECVQDMDHENMFWYRQDPGLGLRLIYFSYDVKMKEKGDIPEGYSVSREKKERFSLILESASTNQTSMYLCASSPSTVFLDTDTQYFGPGTRLTVL.

This clonotype was seen many times. The rearrangement joins TRBV6-1 to TRBJ2-2; 12 bases are shared with TRBD2. J gave up 2 bases and V 4 bases, and 2 bases lay outside the gene matches. Germline loops: CDR1 MNHNS, CDR2 SASEGT. The CDR3 extends over 16 amino acids. The CDR3 DNA sequence: TGTGCCAGCAGTGCCGGACTAGCGGGAAACACCGGGGAGCTGTTTTTT. The encoded protein is CASSAGLAGNTGELFF.